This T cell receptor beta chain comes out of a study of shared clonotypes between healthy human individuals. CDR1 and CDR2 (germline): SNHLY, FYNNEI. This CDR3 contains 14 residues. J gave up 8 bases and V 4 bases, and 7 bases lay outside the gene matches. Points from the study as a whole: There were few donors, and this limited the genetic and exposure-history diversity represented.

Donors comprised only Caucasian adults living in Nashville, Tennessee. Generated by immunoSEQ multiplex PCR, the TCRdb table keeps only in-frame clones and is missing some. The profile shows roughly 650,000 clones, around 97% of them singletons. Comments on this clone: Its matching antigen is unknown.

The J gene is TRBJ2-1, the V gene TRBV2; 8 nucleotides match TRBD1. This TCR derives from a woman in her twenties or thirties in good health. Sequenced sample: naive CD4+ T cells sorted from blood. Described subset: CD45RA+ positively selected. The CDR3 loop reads CASSAGDRRYEQFF. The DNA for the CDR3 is TGTGCCAGCAGTGCTGGGGACAGGAGATATGAGCAGTTCTTC.